This is a list of T cell receptor beta chains from one sample in a study of STAT5B mutations in CD4+ large granular lymphocyte leukemia. Only in-frame clones appear in the TCRdb table, and some are missing; sequencing was by immunoSEQ multiplex PCR. The sample includes approximately 49,000 clones, just over 70% seen only once; the top ten take about 1.6%. Specimen: CD4+ T cells from blood buffy coats. Every receptor here comes from a human donor in good health. CDR3s include the opening cysteine and the closing phenylalanine or tryptophan. Expanded clones are given a class, and other clones once, few, many or no size at all.

abundance: few; v_gene: TRBV7-2; j_gene: TRBJ1-6; CDR3aa: CASSAGSYNSPLHF
abundance: NA; v_gene: TRBV7-6; j_gene: TRBJ1-4; CDR3aa: CASSLATNEKLFF
abundance: NA; v_gene: TRBV7-9; j_gene: TRBJ2-1; CDR3aa: CASEGPGVEQFF
abundance: NA; v_gene: TRBV10-3; j_gene: TRBJ1-1; CDR3aa: CAISDGLNTEAFF
abundance: NA; v_gene: TRBV18; j_gene: TRBJ1-4; CDR3aa: CASSLKDRGNEKLFF
abundance: NA; v_gene: TRBV2; j_gene: TRBJ1-2; CDR3aa: CATEENRENGYTF
abundance: NA; v_gene: TRBV2; j_gene: TRBJ2-1; CDR3aa: CASRRTSGGHNEQFF
abundance: few; v_gene: TRBV6-1; j_gene: TRBJ1-1; CDR3aa: CASSSQGASEAFF
abundance: NA; v_gene: TRBV10-3; j_gene: TRBJ2-3; CDR3aa: CAISATQGVDTQYF
abundance: once; v_gene: TRBV5-1; j_gene: TRBJ2-3; CDR3aa: CASSGGGFGDTQYF
abundance: NA; v_gene: TRBV6-5; j_gene: TRBJ2-5; CDR3aa: CASSPSGGHGETQYF
abundance: NA; v_gene: TRBV5-6; j_gene: TRBJ1-2; CDR3aa: CASSPGLSYGYTF
abundance: NA; v_gene: TRBV5-4; j_gene: TRBJ1-5; CDR3aa: CASSLWGRDNQPQHF
abundance: few; v_gene: TRBV11-2; j_gene: TRBJ1-1; CDR3aa: CASSLQGVTEAFF
abundance: NA; v_gene: TRBV19; j_gene: TRBJ2-5; CDR3aa: CASSMGGNQETQYF
abundance: NA; v_gene: TRBV5-8; j_gene: TRBJ2-5; CDR3aa: CASSYRVEETQYF
abundance: few; v_gene: TRBV4-2; j_gene: TRBJ1-6; CDR3aa: CASSQQGQDSPLHF
abundance: NA; v_gene: TRBV5-6; j_gene: TRBJ2-2; CDR3aa: CASSSLVGELFF
abundance: NA; v_gene: TRBV7-9; j_gene: TRBJ1-1; CDR3aa: CASQGAEGSTEAFF
abundance: NA; v_gene: TRBV30; j_gene: TRBJ2-5; CDR3aa: CAWSVLGGSEETQYF
abundance: NA; v_gene: TRBV9; j_gene: TRBJ1-1; CDR3aa: CASSVKGDYTEAFF
abundance: NA; v_gene: TRBV21-1; j_gene: TRBJ2-1; CDR3aa: CASSKDWDHNEQFF
abundance: NA; v_gene: TRBV5-6; j_gene: TRBJ1-3; CDR3aa: CASSQGPGNTIYF
abundance: NA; v_gene: TRBV5-1; j_gene: TRBJ2-1; CDR3aa: CASSSGDTGYQFF
abundance: NA; v_gene: TRBV7-2; j_gene: TRBJ1-3; CDR3aa: CASSLALGAGGNTIYF
abundance: NA; v_gene: TRBV4-1; j_gene: TRBJ2-3; CDR3aa: CASSQGILSTDTQYF
abundance: NA; v_gene: TRBV11-2; j_gene: TRBJ2-1; CDR3aa: CASSFNWENEQFF
abundance: NA; v_gene: TRBV19; j_gene: TRBJ2-7; CDR3aa: CASSIEPGTGFYEQYF
abundance: NA; v_gene: TRBV5-1; j_gene: TRBJ2-3; CDR3aa: CASSKGSGGAREADTQYF
abundance: NA; v_gene: TRBV28; j_gene: TRBJ1-1; CDR3aa: CASRGNFREAFF
abundance: NA; v_gene: TRBV2; j_gene: TRBJ2-2; CDR3aa: CASSEDGGGDSNTGELFF
abundance: NA; v_gene: TRBV7-3; j_gene: TRBJ2-5; CDR3aa: CASSYSSQETQYF